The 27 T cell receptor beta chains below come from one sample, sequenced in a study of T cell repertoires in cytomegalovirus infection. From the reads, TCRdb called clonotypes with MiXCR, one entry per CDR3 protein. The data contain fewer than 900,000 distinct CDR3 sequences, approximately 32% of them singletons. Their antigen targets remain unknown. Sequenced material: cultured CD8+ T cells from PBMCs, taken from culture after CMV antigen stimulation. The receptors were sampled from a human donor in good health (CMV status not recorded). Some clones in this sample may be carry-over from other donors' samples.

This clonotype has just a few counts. The CDR3 region has the DNA TGTGCCAGCAGCTGGACTGGGGGTTCTAGCGGCTCTGGTGAGCAGTTCTTC. This sequence encodes CASSWTGGSSGSGEQFF. V and J are TRBV7-9 and TRBJ2-1, with 7 nucleotides matching TRBD2. The CDR3 runs 17 residues. V gave up 4 bases and J gave up 9 bases; unmatched junction bases: 18. Germline loops: CDR1 SEHNR, CDR2 FQNEAQ (reference sequence). The full variable domain, completed using reference TRBV7-9 and TRBJ2-1, is DTGVSQNPRHKITKRGQNVTFRCDPISEHNRLYWYRQTLGQGPEFLTYFQNEAQLEKSRLLSDRFSAERPKGSFSTLEIQRTEQGDSAMYLCASSWTGGSSGSGEQFFGPGTRLTVL.

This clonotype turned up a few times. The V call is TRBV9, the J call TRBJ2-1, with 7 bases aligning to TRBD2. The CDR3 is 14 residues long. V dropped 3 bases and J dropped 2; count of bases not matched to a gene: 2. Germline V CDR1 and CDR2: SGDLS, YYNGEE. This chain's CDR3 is CASSAGLTYNEQFF. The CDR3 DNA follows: TGTGCCAGCAGCGCGGGACTAACCTACAATGAGCAGTTCTTC. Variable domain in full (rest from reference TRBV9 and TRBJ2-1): DSGVTQTPKHLITATGQRVTLRCSPRSGDLSVYWYQQSLDQGLQFLIQYYNGEERAKGNILERFSAQQFPDLHSELNLSSLELGDSALYFCASSAGLTYNEQFFGPGTRLTVL.

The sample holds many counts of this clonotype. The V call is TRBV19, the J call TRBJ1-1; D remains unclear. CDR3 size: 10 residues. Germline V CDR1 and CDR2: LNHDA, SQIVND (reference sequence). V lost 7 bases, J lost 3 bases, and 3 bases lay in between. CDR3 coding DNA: TGTGCCAGTAAGCACACTGAAGCTTTCTTT. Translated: CASKHTEAFF.

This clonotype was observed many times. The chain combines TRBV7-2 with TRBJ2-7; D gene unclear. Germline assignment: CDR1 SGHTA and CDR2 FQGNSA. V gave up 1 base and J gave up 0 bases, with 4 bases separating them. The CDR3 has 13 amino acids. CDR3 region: CASSLGISYEQYV. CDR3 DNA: TGTGCCAGCAGCTTAGGGATCTCCTACGAGCAGTACGTC.

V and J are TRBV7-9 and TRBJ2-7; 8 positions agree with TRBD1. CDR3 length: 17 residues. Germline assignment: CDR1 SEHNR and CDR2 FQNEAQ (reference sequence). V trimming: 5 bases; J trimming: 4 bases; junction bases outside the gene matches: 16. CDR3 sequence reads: CASSPKPIVQGVYEQYF. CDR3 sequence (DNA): TGTGCCAGCAGCCCCAAACCCATAGTACAGGGGGTTTACGAGCAGTACTTC.

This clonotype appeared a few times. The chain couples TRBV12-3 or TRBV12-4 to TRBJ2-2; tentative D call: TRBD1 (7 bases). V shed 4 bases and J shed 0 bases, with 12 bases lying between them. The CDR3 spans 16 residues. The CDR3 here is CASSSGGTANTGELFF. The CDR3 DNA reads TGTGCCAGCAGTTCTGGAGGGACAGCGAACACCGGGGAGCTGTTTTTT.

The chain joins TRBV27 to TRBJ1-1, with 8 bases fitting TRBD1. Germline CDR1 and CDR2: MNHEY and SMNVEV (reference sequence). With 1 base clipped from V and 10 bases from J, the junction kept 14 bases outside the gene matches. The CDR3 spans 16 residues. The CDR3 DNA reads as TGTGCCAGCAGTTTATGGCCAGGGGGCGAATCTGGGGGAGCTTTCTTT. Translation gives CASSLWPGGESGGAFF.

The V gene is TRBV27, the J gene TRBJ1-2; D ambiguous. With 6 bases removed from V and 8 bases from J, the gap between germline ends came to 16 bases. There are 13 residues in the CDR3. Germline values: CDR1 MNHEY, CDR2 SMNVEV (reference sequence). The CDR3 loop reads CASSHQPAEGYTF. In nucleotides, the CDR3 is TGTGCCAGCAGCCACCAACCGGCGGAGGGCTACACCTTC.

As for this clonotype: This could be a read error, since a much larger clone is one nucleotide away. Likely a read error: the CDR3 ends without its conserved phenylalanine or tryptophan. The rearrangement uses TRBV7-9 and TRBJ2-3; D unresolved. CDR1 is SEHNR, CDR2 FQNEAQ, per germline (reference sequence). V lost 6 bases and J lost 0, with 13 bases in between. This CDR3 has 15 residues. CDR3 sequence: CASSPAPSSTDTQYL. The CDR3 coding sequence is TGTGCCAGCAGTCCTGCCCCTAGTAGCACAGATACGCAGTATTTA.

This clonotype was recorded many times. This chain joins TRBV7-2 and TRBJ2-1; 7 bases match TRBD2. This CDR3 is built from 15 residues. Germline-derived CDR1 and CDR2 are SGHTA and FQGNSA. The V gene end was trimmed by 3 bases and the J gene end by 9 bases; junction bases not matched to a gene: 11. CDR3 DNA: TGTGCCAGCAGCTTTTTGGGGGGGTCAGGGAGTGAGCAGTTCTTC. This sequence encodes CASSFLGGSGSEQFF. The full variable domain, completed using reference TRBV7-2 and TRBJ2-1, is GAGVSQSPSNKVTEKGKDVELRCDPISGHTALYWYRQSLGQGLEFLIYFQGNSAPDKSGLPSDRFSAERTGGSVSTLTIQRTQQEDSAVYLCASSFLGGSGSEQFFGPGTRLTVL.

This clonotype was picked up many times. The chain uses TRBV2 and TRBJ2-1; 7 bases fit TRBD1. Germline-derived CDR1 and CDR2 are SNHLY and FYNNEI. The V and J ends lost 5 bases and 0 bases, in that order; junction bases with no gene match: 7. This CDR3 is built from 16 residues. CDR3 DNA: TGTGCCAGCAGTCGACAGGGAACGAGCTCCTACAATGAGCAGTTCTTC. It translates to CASSRQGTSSYNEQFF. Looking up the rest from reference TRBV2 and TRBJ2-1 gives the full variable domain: EPEVTQTPSHQVTQMGQEVILRCVPISNHLYFYWYRQILGQKVEFLVSFYNNEISEKSEIFDDQFSVERPDGSNFTLKIRSTKLEDSAMYFCASSRQGTSSYNEQFFGPGTRLTVL.

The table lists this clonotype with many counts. CDR3 loop: CASSNGRQPQHF. The CDR3 DNA reads as TGTGCCAGCAGTAATGGACGTCAGCCCCAGCATTTT. The chain joins TRBV12-3 or TRBV12-4 to TRBJ1-5; no definite D call. This CDR3 comprises 12 residues. V lost 5 bases and J lost 6, with 8 bases in between.

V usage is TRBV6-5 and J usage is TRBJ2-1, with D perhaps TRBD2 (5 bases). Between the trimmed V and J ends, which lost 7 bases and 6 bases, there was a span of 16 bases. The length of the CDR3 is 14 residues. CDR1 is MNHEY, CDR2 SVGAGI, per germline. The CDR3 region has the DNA TGTGCCAGCATACCTGGAAGCGGAGCCAATGAGCAGTTCTTC. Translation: CASIPGSGANEQFF.

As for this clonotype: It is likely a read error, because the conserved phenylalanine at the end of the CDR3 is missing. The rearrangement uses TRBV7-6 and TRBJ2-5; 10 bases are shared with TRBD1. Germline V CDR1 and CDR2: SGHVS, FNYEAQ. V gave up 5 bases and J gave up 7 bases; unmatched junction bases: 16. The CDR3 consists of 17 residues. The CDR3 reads CASSIRDRGPTGGTQYL. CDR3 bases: TGTGCCAGCAGCATCCGGGACAGGGGCCCCACGGGTGGGACCCAGTACCTC.

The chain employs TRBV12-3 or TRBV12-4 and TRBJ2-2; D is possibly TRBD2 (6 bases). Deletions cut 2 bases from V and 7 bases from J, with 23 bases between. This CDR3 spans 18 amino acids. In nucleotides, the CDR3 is TGTGCCAGCAGTTTACCGCCGGGAGAGGGGACCACCGACGGGGAGCTGTTTTTT. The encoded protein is CASSLPPGEGTTDGELFF.

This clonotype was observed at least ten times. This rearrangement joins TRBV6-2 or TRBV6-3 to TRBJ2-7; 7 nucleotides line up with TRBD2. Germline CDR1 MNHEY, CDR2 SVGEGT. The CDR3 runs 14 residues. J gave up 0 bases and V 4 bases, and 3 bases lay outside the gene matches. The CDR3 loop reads CASSWGGSSYEQYV. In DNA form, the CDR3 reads TGTGCCAGCAGTTGGGGAGGGAGCTCCTACGAGCAGTACGTC.

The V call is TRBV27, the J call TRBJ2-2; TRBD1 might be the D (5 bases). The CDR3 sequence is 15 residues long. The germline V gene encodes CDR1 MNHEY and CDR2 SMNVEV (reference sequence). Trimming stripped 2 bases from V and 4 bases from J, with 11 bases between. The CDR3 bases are TGTGCCAGCAGTTTAATTGGGGCGCGCACCGGGGAGCTGTTTTTT. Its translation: CASSLIGARTGELFF.

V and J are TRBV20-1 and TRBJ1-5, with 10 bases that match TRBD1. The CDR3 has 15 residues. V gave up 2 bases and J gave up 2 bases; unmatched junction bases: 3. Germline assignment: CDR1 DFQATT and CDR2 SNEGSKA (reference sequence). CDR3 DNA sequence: TGCAGTGCTAGACGACAGGGGGCCGGCAATCAGCCCCAGCATTTT. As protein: CSARRQGAGNQPQHF.

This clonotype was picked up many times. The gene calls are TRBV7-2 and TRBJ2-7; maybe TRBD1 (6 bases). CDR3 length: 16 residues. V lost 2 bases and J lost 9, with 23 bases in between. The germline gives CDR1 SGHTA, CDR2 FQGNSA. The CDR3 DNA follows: TGTGCCAGCAGCTTAATAGGGGACATTACATCTCATCGGCAGTACTTC. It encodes CASSLIGDITSHRQYF.

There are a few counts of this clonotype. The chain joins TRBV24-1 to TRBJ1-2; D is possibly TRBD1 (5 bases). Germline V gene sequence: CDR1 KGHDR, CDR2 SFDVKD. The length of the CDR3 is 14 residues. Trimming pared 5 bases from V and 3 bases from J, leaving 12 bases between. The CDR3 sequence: CATSGGQDDYGYTF. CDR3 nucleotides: TGTGCCACCAGTGGGGGCCAGGACGACTATGGCTACACCTTC.

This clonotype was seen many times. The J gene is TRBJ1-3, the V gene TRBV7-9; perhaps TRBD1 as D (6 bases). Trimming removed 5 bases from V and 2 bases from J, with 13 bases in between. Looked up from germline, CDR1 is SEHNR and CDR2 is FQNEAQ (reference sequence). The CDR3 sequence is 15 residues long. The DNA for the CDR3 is TGTGCCAGCAGCGGCCCAGGACAGACTGGAAACACCATATATTTT. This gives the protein CASSGPGQTGNTIYF.

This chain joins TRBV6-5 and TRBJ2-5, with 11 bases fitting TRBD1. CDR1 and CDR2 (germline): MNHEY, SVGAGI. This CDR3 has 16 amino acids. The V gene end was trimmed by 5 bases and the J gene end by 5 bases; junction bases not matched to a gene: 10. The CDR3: CASSTLRTGGRETQYF. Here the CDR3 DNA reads TGTGCCAGCAGTACTTTGAGGACAGGGGGCCGGGAGACCCAGTACTTC.

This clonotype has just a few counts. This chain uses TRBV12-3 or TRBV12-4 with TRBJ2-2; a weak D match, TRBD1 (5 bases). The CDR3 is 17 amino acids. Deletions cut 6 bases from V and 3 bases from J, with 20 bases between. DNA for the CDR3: TGTGCCAGCAGCTCAACCCCCAGGGTTTGGGACACCGGGGAGCTGTTTTTT. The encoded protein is CASSSTPRVWDTGELFF.

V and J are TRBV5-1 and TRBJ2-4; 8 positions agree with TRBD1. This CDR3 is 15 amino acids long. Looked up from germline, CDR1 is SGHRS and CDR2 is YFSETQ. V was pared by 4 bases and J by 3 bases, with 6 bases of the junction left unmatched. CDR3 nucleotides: TGCGCCAGCAGCCGACAGGGGAAGGACAAAAACATTCAGTACTTC. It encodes CASSRQGKDKNIQYF.

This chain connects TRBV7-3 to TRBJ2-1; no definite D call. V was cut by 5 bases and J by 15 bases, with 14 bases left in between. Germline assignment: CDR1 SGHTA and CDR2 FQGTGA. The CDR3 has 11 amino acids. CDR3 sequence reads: CASSQNPSPFF. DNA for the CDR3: TGTGCCAGCAGCCAAAACCCGTCCCCGTTCTTC.

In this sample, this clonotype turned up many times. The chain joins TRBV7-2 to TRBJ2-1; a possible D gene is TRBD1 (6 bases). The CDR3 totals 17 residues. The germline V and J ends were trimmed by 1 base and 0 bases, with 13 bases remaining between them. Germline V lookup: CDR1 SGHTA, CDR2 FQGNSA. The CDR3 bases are TGTGCCAGCAGCTTAGTATCAGGGGAGAGCTCCTACAATGAGCAGTTCTTC. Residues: CASSLVSGESSYNEQFF. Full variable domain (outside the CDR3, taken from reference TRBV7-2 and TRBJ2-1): GAGVSQSPSNKVTEKGKDVELRCDPISGHTALYWYRQSLGQGLEFLIYFQGNSAPDKSGLPSDRFSAERTGGSVSTLTIQRTQQEDSAVYLCASSLVSGESSYNEQFFGPGTRLTVL.

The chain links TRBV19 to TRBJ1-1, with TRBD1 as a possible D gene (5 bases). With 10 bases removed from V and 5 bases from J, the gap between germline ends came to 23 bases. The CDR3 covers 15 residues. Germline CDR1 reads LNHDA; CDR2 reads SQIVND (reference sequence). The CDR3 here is CATETPWGLRTEAFF. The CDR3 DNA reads TGTGCCACTGAGACCCCTTGGGGCTTGAGAACTGAAGCTTTCTTT. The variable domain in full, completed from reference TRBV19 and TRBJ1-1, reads DGGITQSPKYLFRKEGQNVTLSCEQNLNHDAMYWYRQDPGQGLRLIYYSQIVNDFQKGDIAEGYSVSREKKESFPLTVTSAQKNPTAFYLCATETPWGLRTEAFFGQGTRLTVV.